This T cell receptor (beta chain) is from a study of blood T cell repertoires in COVID-19. Whole-study context: The United States, Italy and Spain were the sources of the acute and convalescent COVID-19 samples. PBMCs, B-cell-depleted T cells, or T cells provided the cDNA or gDNA that made up the material.

A few counts support this clone. In the original processing: Estimation of nucleated cell counts was performed using reference gene primer amplification. The protocol was immunoSEQ multiplex PCR, while the TCRdb copy is restricted to in-frame clones and leaves out a portion. The DNA was the basis for D and trimming; V, J and clone size are from that table. The table includes about 150,000 clones, over 60% detected once. This receptor was taken from a woman at least 80 years old with acute or convalescent COVID-19. Sequences were obtained from peripheral blood.

In DNA, the CDR3 is TGTGCCAGCAGGGTAAGCGGGAAAGAGACCCAGTACTTC. It translates to CASRVSGKETQYF. This chain links TRBV6-5 with TRBJ2-5; 7 positions agree with TRBD2. Germline V gene lookup returns CDR1 MNHEY and CDR2 SVGAGI. The V segment lost 6 bases and the J segment 3 bases; nucleotides outside the gene matches: 4. This CDR3 spans 13 amino acids.